This T cell receptor (beta chain) was retrieved from a study of control samples from healthy donors and cancer patients. Germline-derived CDR1 and CDR2 are KGHSH and LQKENI. The CDR3 is 19 amino acids. V lost 4 bases and J lost 0, with 22 bases in between. Data came from immunoSEQ multiplex PCR; TCRdb stores just in-frame clones and leaves some out. The repertoire holds around 84,000 clones, 91% seen once, with approximately 15% in the top ten. Material: blood. The chain carries TRBV18 and TRBJ1-5; D is possibly TRBD1 (6 bases). The source is a man aged 25 to 40 in good health. CDR3 region: CASSQRMGAPVYSNQPQHF. DNA for the CDR3: TGTGCCAGCTCACAACGCATGGGGGCTCCAGTCTATAGCAATCAGCCCCAGCATTTT.